The clone carrying this T cell receptor beta chain was recorded at least ten times. Antigen specificity is unknown. This sample's time point: persistent/refractory GD, antithyroid drugs over 5 years with positive TRAb. PBMCs provided the RNA from which the TCR library was made. Arm-PCR with iRepertoire HTBI primers amplified the CDR3 regions for these TCR beta libraries. Per the original data handling: Gene usage covered over 55 TRBV and 14 TRBJ segments. TCRdb fed the multiplex PCR reads into MiXCR, producing one record per CDR3 protein. TCRdb, not the original authors, processed these V and J calls. Of roughly 450,000 distinct CDR3 sequences listed, more than 20% were seen once; the top ten hold roughly 8%. CDR3 length: 16 residues. J gave up 2 bases and V 4 bases, and 10 bases lay outside the gene matches. Germline V lookup: CDR1 SGHRS, CDR2 YFSETQ. This specimen comes from a study of regulatory T cells in long-lasting Graves disease. Study observations and caveats: Peripheral blood was the sole material, not thyroid tissue. Persistent patients had more shared public clonotypes (about 2,700) than new patients (about 1,000). Segments TRBV28, TRBJ1-2 and TRBJ2-5 showed preferential usage in persistent disease.

The chain employs TRBV5-1 and TRBJ1-2; TRBD1 matches 8 bases. The clonotype was recovered from a female donor with Graves disease. The sequenced sample was peripheral blood mononuclear cells (PBMCs), obtained when the disease was refractory, from a patient treated with antithyroid drugs. This CDR3 is CASSPGTGTGNYGYTF. The CDR3 nucleotides read TGCGCCAGCAGCCCGGGAACCGGGACAGGCAACTATGGCTACACCTTC.